The 29 T cell receptor beta chains listed next were all sequenced from one sample in a study of blood T cell repertoires in COVID-19. Clones were sequenced by immunoSEQ multiplex PCR, and TCRdb holds only the in-frame ones, with some missing. The table includes hundreds of thousands of clones, roughly 84% detected once. Specimen: peripheral blood. The receptors stem from a middle-aged woman who had recovered from COVID-19.

This chain joins TRBV2 and TRBJ1-6; weak D call: TRBD1 (6 bases). The CDR3 is 14 residues long. The germline V gene encodes CDR1 SNHLY and CDR2 FYNNEI. V lost 6 bases to trimming and J lost 7 bases, with 13 bases between them. CDR3 in amino acids: CASRGTGQNSPLHF. The CDR3 DNA is TGTGCCAGCAGGGGCACAGGGCAAAATTCACCCCTCCACTTT.

This chain joins TRBV19 and TRBJ2-3; 7 nucleotides align to TRBD2. CDR1 LNHDA and CDR2 SQIVND come from the germline V gene (reference sequence). The CDR3 loop spans 17 amino acids. The V and J ends lost 5 bases and 3 bases, in that order; junction bases with no gene match: 14. In DNA, the CDR3 is TGTGCCAGTAGTTGGACGGTCGGGGGGTCTTTAACAGATACGCAGTATTTT. Translation: CASSWTVGGSLTDTQYF. The whole variable domain, remainder taken from reference TRBV19 and TRBJ2-3, is DGGITQSPKYLFRKEGQNVTLSCEQNLNHDAMYWYRQDPGQGLRLIYYSQIVNDFQKGDIAEGYSVSREKKESFPLTVTSAQKNPTAFYLCASSWTVGGSLTDTQYFGPGTRLTVL.

The rearrangement links TRBV3-1 (or the pseudogene TRBV3-2) to TRBJ2-5; no definite D call. The V and J ends lost 4 bases and 5 bases respectively, with 14 bases between them. The length of the CDR3 is 14 residues. Germline CDR1 reads LGHDT; CDR2 reads YNNKEL (reference sequence). The DNA for the CDR3 is TGTGCCAGCAGCCTTCTCCTCTCAGTCGAGACCCAGTACTTC. Amino acid sequence: CASSLLLSVETQYF.

The chain recombines TRBV27 with TRBJ2-7, with TRBD2 matching over 11 bases. V gave up 5 bases and J gave up 3 bases; unmatched junction bases: 3. This CDR3 has 14 residues. Germline CDR1 reads MNHEY; CDR2 reads SMNVEV (reference sequence). In DNA, the CDR3 is TGTGCCAGCAGTGAGGGGACTAGCGGCTACGAGCAGTACTTC. Translation gives CASSEGTSGYEQYF.

The chain uses TRBV24-1 and TRBJ2-1, with D possibly TRBD2 on 5 matching bases. The germline gives CDR1 KGHDR, CDR2 SFDVKD. The CDR3 is made up of 14 amino acids. The V end lost 1 base, the J end lost 11 bases, and 14 bases lay between the germline ends. Here the CDR3 DNA reads TGTGCCACCAGTGATTTTCGGGCGGGCCTTAAGCAGTTCTTC. Its protein product is CATSDFRAGLKQFF.

The genes are TRBV18 and TRBJ1-5; tentative D call: TRBD1 (6 bases). The germline V gene encodes CDR1 KGHSH and CDR2 LQKENI. There are 16 residues in the CDR3. V dropped 5 bases and J dropped 3 bases, with 17 bases sitting between them. This CDR3 is CASSVFAGVPNQPQHF. Written as DNA, the CDR3 is TGTGCCAGCTCAGTTTTCGCAGGGGTCCCCAATCAGCCCCAGCATTTT.

The chain has TRBV28 and TRBJ1-5, with D maybe TRBD1 (6 bases). The ends were cut back, 7 bases at V and 3 bases at J, with 10 bases in the middle. Per the germline V gene, CDR1 is MDHEN and CDR2 is SYDVKM. CDR3 length: 13 residues. CDR3 sequence (DNA): TGTGCCAGCAACCCAGGGGTCAATCAGCCCCAGCATTTT. Translation gives CASNPGVNQPQHF.

This chain uses TRBV4-1 with TRBJ1-2; weak D call: TRBD1 (5 bases). Trimming stripped 2 bases from V and 4 bases from J, with 14 bases between. The CDR3 has 15 residues. CDR1 and CDR2 from the germline V gene are MGHRA and YSYEKL. The CDR3 loop is CASSQFATAGYGYTF. The DNA for the CDR3 is TGCGCCAGCAGCCAATTCGCGACAGCTGGCTATGGCTACACCTTC.

This clone was counted between two and nine times. This chain joins TRBV2 and TRBJ1-5, with 7 nucleotides matching TRBD1. Germline V gene lookup returns CDR1 SNHLY and CDR2 FYNNEI. J gave up 6 bases and V 6 bases, and 5 bases lay outside the gene matches. There are 13 residues in the CDR3. The CDR3: CASRATGVQPQHF. CDR3 nucleotides: TGTGCCAGCAGGGCCACAGGGGTTCAGCCCCAGCATTTT.

J is TRBJ2-2 and V is TRBV7-2; 9 positions match TRBD2. The J segment lost 2 bases and the V segment lost 3 bases, leaving 4 bases of the junction unmatched. The CDR3 contains 16 residues. CDR1 SGHTA and CDR2 FQGNSA come from the germline V gene. The CDR3 here is CASSFSGGFNTGELFF. CDR3 nucleotides: TGTGCCAGCAGCTTCAGCGGGGGGTTCAACACCGGGGAGCTGTTTTTT.

This sequence joins TRBV4-3 and TRBJ1-6; 7 bases align to TRBD1. Unmatched junction bases numbered 15, after V lost 0 bases and J lost 10 bases. Germline V CDR1 and CDR2: LGHNA, YSLEER. CDR3 length: 18 amino acids. The CDR3, as DNA: TGCGCCAGCAGCCAAGATTTGGACAGGATCAATCTACGCTCACCCCTCCACTTT. This codes for CASSQDLDRINLRSPLHF.

The gene calls are TRBV2 and TRBJ1-3, with a weak D call TRBD1 (5 bases). The CDR3 loop spans 15 amino acids. Trimming stripped 5 bases from V and 1 base from J, with 12 bases between. CDR1 is SNHLY, CDR2 FYNNEI, per germline. The CDR3 DNA reads as TGTGCCAGCAGTCCGCAGGGATTATCTGGAAACACCATATATTTT. Translated, it gives CASSPQGLSGNTIYF.

The chain combines TRBV9 with TRBJ2-3; TRBD1 agrees at 9 bases. The CDR3 contains 18 residues. Trimming took 3 bases from V and 2 from J; bases not matched to a gene: 13. CDR1 is SGDLS and CDR2 is YYNGEE in the germline V gene. The CDR3 sequence: CASSGRRRDREPTDTQYF. The CDR3 nucleotides are TGTGCCAGCAGCGGCCGTCGCCGGGACAGGGAACCCACAGATACGCAGTATTTT.

The chain links TRBV4-3 to TRBJ2-2; D is ambiguous. The CDR3 has 14 amino acids. Trimming removed 3 bases from V and 4 bases from J, with 9 bases in between. Germline CDR1 and CDR2: LGHNA and YSLEER. The CDR3 spells CASSQGHATGELFF. CDR3 nucleotides: TGCGCCAGCAGCCAGGGCCATGCCACCGGGGAGCTGTTTTTT.

The chain couples TRBV18 to TRBJ2-7, with D possibly matching TRBD1 (6 bases). Trimming removed 2 bases from V and 1 base from J, with 15 bases in between. The CDR3 consists of 16 residues. Germline CDR1 KGHSH, CDR2 LQKENI. CDR3: CASSPNSNRVSYEQYF. DNA for the CDR3: TGTGCCAGCTCACCAAACTCGAACAGGGTGTCCTACGAGCAGTACTTC.

This clone was seen a handful of times. Other DNA sequences in this specimen translate into the identical CDR3. The gene calls are TRBV7-9 and TRBJ1-4; 9 bases line up with TRBD1. V lost 4 bases to trimming and J lost 7 bases; unmatched junction nucleotides: 4. The germline CDR1 and CDR2 sequences are SEHNR and FQNEAQ (reference sequence). The CDR3 runs to 14 residues. The CDR3 sequence: CASSSTGGSEKLFF. In DNA, the CDR3 is TGTGCCAGCAGCTCGACAGGGGGAAGTGAAAAACTGTTTTTT.

The table lists this clone with a count of one. V gene TRBV19 combines with J gene TRBJ2-6, with TRBD2 as a possible D gene (6 bases). V was shortened by 5 bases and J by 2 bases, with 19 bases between the two germline ends. The CDR3 contains 18 residues. CDR1 and CDR2 from the germline V gene are LNHDA and SQIVND (reference sequence). CDR3 DNA sequence: TGTGCCAGTAGTCCCGGCGGGGTCGCCCGTACTGGGGCCAACGTCCTGACTTTC. This sequence encodes CASSPGGVARTGANVLTF.

V usage is TRBV7-9 and J usage is TRBJ2-3; D is undetermined. The CDR3 contains 16 residues. Germline V gene sequence: CDR1 SEHNR, CDR2 FQNEAQ (reference sequence). V dropped 2 bases and J dropped 5 bases, with 17 bases sitting between them. The CDR3 DNA reads TGTGCCAGCAGCTTAATCGTGGCTTCCTCTGGAGATACGCAGTATTTT. This codes for CASSLIVASSGDTQYF.

This clone was recorded once. CDR3 nucleotide sequence: TGTGCCACCAGCAGCATTACAGGGCTCTCCTACGAGCAGTACTTC. Amino acid sequence: CATSSITGLSYEQYF. The chain combines TRBV15 with TRBJ2-7; D may be TRBD1 (6 bases). CDR3 length: 15 residues. Germline lookup yields CDR1 LNHNV and CDR2 YYDKDF (reference sequence). Trimming pared 3 bases from V and 0 bases from J, leaving 12 bases between.

The V gene is TRBV30, the J gene TRBJ2-1, with TRBD1 matching over 10 bases. Losses at the gene ends were 4 bases for V and 14 bases for J; bases not matched to a gene: 5. Germline V gene data show CDR1 as GTSNPN and CDR2 as SVGIG (reference sequence). CDR3 length equals 11 residues. The CDR3 region is CAWITGTGEFF. DNA of the CDR3: TGTGCCTGGATCACCGGGACAGGGGAGTTCTTC.

CDR3 protein: CASSYGLSGTGELFF. The CDR3 DNA is TGTGCCAGCAGTTACGGACTAAGCGGCACCGGGGAGCTGTTTTTT. V gene TRBV6-2 or TRBV6-3 combines with J gene TRBJ2-2; perhaps TRBD2 as D (6 bases). The CDR3 is made up of 15 amino acids. Per germline, CDR1 MNHEY and CDR2 SVGEGT. With 2 bases removed from V and 4 bases from J, the gap between germline ends came to 11 bases.

This chain uses TRBV3-1 (or the pseudogene TRBV3-2) with TRBJ1-2; D is possibly TRBD1 (6 bases). Germline loops: CDR1 LGHDT, CDR2 YNNKEL (reference sequence). The V gene lost 4 bases and the J gene lost 0 bases, with 15 bases spanning the gap. CDR3 size: 16 residues. CDR3 region: CASSRRGAVSNYGYTF. In nucleotides, the CDR3 is TGTGCCAGCAGCCGCCGGGGGGCCGTTTCTAACTATGGCTACACCTTC.

This clone came up a few times. The gene calls are TRBV5-1 and TRBJ2-5; maybe TRBD2 (6 bases). The CDR3 is made up of 13 amino acids. V was trimmed by 2 bases and J by 5 bases, leaving 10 bases between them. Per germline, CDR1 SGHRS and CDR2 YFSETQ. This chain's CDR3 is CASSFVGGETQYF. In DNA form, the CDR3 reads TGCGCCAGCAGCTTCGTTGGGGGGGAGACCCAGTACTTC.

The chain joins TRBV5-5 to TRBJ2-5, with TRBD2 identical over 9 bases. The length of the CDR3 is 18 residues. Germline assignment: CDR1 SGHKS and CDR2 YYEKEE (reference sequence). The ends lost 1 base at V and 4 bases at J; junction bases unmatched: 14. This CDR3 reads CASSLRVAGAPGGETQYF. The CDR3 DNA reads TGTGCCAGCAGCTTGCGAGTAGCGGGGGCCCCGGGAGGAGAGACCCAGTACTTC.

A single count supports this clone. The chain links TRBV9 to TRBJ2-7, with 10 bases aligning to TRBD1. The length of the CDR3 is 15 residues. J was trimmed by 4 bases and V by 2 bases; bases with no gene match: 6. Per germline, CDR1 SGDLS and CDR2 YYNGEE. CDR3 in amino acids: CASSVDRGPTYEQYF. The CDR3 DNA sequence: TGTGCCAGCAGCGTCGACAGGGGGCCTACGTACGAGCAGTACTTC. Using reference TRBV9 and TRBJ2-7 for the parts outside the CDR3, the full variable domain is DSGVTQTPKHLITATGQRVTLRCSPRSGDLSVYWYQQSLDQGLQFLIQYYNGEERAKGNILERFSAQQFPDLHSELNLSSLELGDSALYFCASSVDRGPTYEQYFGPGTRLTVT.

This rearrangement joins TRBV6-5 to TRBJ1-6, with a weak D call TRBD1 (6 bases). CDR3 length equals 14 residues. CDR1 and CDR2 from the germline V gene are MNHEY and SVGAGI. Between the trimmed V and J ends, which lost 6 bases and 8 bases, there was a span of 14 bases. CDR3 in amino acids: CASRLGQNYSPLHF. The CDR3 DNA is TGTGCCAGCAGACTCGGACAGAACTATTCACCCCTCCACTTT.

This sequence joins TRBV2 and TRBJ2-5; perhaps TRBD2 as D (7 bases). Per germline, CDR1 SNHLY and CDR2 FYNNEI. The CDR3 extends over 14 amino acids. V shed 4 bases and J shed 2 bases, with 11 bases lying between them. This CDR3 is CASSGRGGQETQYF. DNA for the CDR3: TGTGCCAGCAGTGGGAGGGGGGGGCAAGAGACCCAGTACTTC.

The chain combines TRBV6-5 with TRBJ1-3; D not resolved. V was clipped by 4 bases and J by 3 bases, with 4 bases between them. Germline CDR1 reads MNHEY; CDR2 reads SVGAGI. The CDR3 extends over 12 amino acids. The CDR3: CASSSFGNTIYF. The DNA of the CDR3 is TGTGCCAGCAGTTCCTTTGGAAACACCATATATTTT.

The genes are TRBV5-1 and TRBJ2-5, with TRBD2 identical over 10 bases. The CDR3 is 16 residues long. The trim removed 3 bases at V and 0 bases at J, leaving 5 bases unmatched. Germline assignment: CDR1 SGHRS and CDR2 YFSETQ. CDR3 DNA sequence: TGCGCCAGCAGCTCGCAAGCGGGGGGGTACCAAGAGACCCAGTACTTC. Amino acids: CASSSQAGGYQETQYF. The full variable domain, rest sourced from reference TRBV5-1 and TRBJ2-5, is KAGVTQTPRYLIKTRGQQVTLSCSPISGHRSVSWYQQTPGQGLQFLFEYFSETQRNKGNFPGRFSGRQFSNSRSEMNVSTLELGDSALYLCASSSQAGGYQETQYFGPGTRLLVL.